The 11 T cell receptor beta chains reported below all come from one sample, sequenced in a study of blood T cell repertoires in COVID-19. Profiled with immunoSEQ multiplex PCR; TCRdb holds only in-frame clones, not every one. This table has about 480,000 clones, 88% appearing once. The material sequenced was PBMCs or T cells enriched from blood (not recorded which). All receptors come from a woman aged 55 to 70 who had recovered from COVID-19.

CDR3 sequence: CASSDCRKAGGPLAKNIQYF. Written as DNA, the CDR3 is TGTGCCAGCAGTGACTGCCGGAAAGCGGGGGGGCCATTGGCCAAAAACATTCAGTACTTC. This chain joins TRBV6-4 and TRBJ2-4; 10 positions agree with TRBD2. This CDR3 has 20 amino acids. Germline V CDR1 and CDR2: MRHNA, SNTAGT. The V gene end was trimmed by 1 base and the J gene end by 1 base; junction bases not matched to a gene: 13.

V usage is TRBV11-3 and J usage is TRBJ2-6; 7 positions match TRBD1. The V gene end was trimmed by 6 bases and the J gene end by 3 bases; junction bases not matched to a gene: 5. The CDR3 has 15 amino acids. Germline loops: CDR1 SGHNT, CDR2 YENEEA. CDR3 sequence: CASSSTGIGANVLTF. CDR3 DNA: TGTGCCAGCAGTTCGACAGGGATTGGGGCCAACGTCCTGACTTTC. Supplemented by reference TRBV11-3 and TRBJ2-6, the full variable domain reads EAGVVQSPRYKIIEKKQPVAFWCNPISGHNTLYWYLQNLGQGPELLIRYENEEAVDDSQLPKDRFSAERLKGVDSTLKIQPAELGDSAVYLCASSSTGIGANVLTFGAGSRLTVL.

On this clone: This same CDR3 is encoded by further DNA sequences in the sample. V and J are TRBV24-1 and TRBJ1-2, with a possible D match to TRBD1 (5 bases). The CDR3 runs to 13 residues. V lost 3 bases and J lost 5, with 9 bases in between. Germline CDR1 is KGHDR and CDR2 is SFDVKD. Here the CDR3 reads CATSDPGGYGYTF. The CDR3 DNA reads as TGTGCCACCAGTGATCCCGGGGGTTATGGCTACACCTTC.

The chain uses TRBV7-9 and TRBJ2-1, with 13 bases that match TRBD2. J was trimmed by 0 bases and V by 6 bases; bases with no gene match: 8. Germline V gene data show CDR1 as SEHNR and CDR2 as FQNEAQ (reference sequence). The CDR3 is 18 residues long. CDR3 sequence (DNA): TGTGCCAGCAGATCCGGGACTAGCGGGGTTAGCTCCTACAATGAGCAGTTCTTC. Protein sequence: CASRSGTSGVSSYNEQFF.

The CDR3 bases are TGTGCCGTGTCCGGGACTAGCGACAATGAGCAGTTCTTC. Its translation: CAVSGTSDNEQFF. The chain links TRBV10-3 to TRBJ2-1; 10 positions agree with TRBD2. The CDR3 consists of 13 residues. Per the germline V gene, CDR1 is ENHRY and CDR2 is SYGVKD. The V gene end was trimmed by 11 bases and the J gene end by 5 bases; junction bases not matched to a gene: 6.

The chain employs TRBV5-8 and TRBJ2-7; no firm D call. The CDR3 is made up of 14 amino acids. Germline V gives CDR1 SGHTS, CDR2 YDEGEE. V shed 2 bases and J shed 0 bases, with 9 bases lying between them. CDR3 sequence (DNA): TGTGCCAGCAGCTTAGGAGTCCGCTCCTACGAGCAGTACGTC. This gives the protein CASSLGVRSYEQYV.

The chain links TRBV9 to TRBJ2-7, with D maybe TRBD1 (6 bases). The CDR3 has 19 amino acids. The ends were cut back, 3 bases at V and 3 bases at J, with 28 bases in the middle. CDR1 is SGDLS, CDR2 YYNGEE, per germline. The CDR3, as DNA: TGTGCCAGCAGCGAGAGCTATCCTGAAGGGGGACCGCCTAACTACGAGCAGTACGTC. It specifies CASSESYPEGGPPNYEQYV.

This sequence joins TRBV6-6 and TRBJ2-2; no clear D gene. CDR1 is MNHNY, CDR2 SVGAGI, per germline (reference sequence). The CDR3 runs to 14 residues. V was cut by 10 bases and J by 0 bases, with 12 bases left in between. CDR3: CATQSTANTGELFF. The CDR3 coding sequence is TGTGCCACCCAAAGTACTGCGAACACCGGGGAGCTGTTTTTT.

CDR3 coding DNA: TGTGCCAGCAGCCGATTACTGGGACAGGGACGCAACACCGGGGAGCTGTTTTTT. It is translated as CASSRLLGQGRNTGELFF. The chain links TRBV7-8 to TRBJ2-2; 9 bases line up with TRBD1. With V trimmed by 5 bases and J by 2 bases, 12 bases remained unmatched. Germline V gene sequence: CDR1 SGHVS, CDR2 FQNEAQ. This CDR3 spans 18 amino acids.

The CDR3 region has the DNA TGTGCCAGTATGAAGGAGACAGGGATTGACTATGGCTACACCTTC. Encoded protein: CASMKETGIDYGYTF. V and J are TRBV19 and TRBJ1-2; 7 bases are shared with TRBD1. The germline CDR1 and CDR2 sequences are LNHDA and SQIVND (reference sequence). V was pared by 7 bases and J by 3 bases, with 11 bases of the junction left unmatched. The length of the CDR3 is 15 residues.

The chain combines TRBV5-1 with TRBJ1-1; TRBD1 matches 7 bases. The germline gives CDR1 SGHRS, CDR2 YFSETQ. After removal of 2 bases from V and 2 bases from J, the junction contained 15 bases not matched to a gene. The CDR3 loop spans 18 amino acids. This chain's CDR3 is CASSLIPLTGSGNTEAFF. As DNA, the CDR3 is TGCGCCAGCAGCTTAATTCCACTGACAGGGAGTGGCAACACTGAAGCTTTCTTT.